The sequence of this T cell receptor (beta chain) was determined in a study of shared clonotypes between healthy human individuals. Background on the study: Serving as donors were a couple of women and a few men, whose ages spanned 18 to 49.

In the case of this clone: Its antigen is undetermined.

Trimming at V came to 4 bases and at J to 3 bases, leaving 5 bases not matched to a gene. The CDR3 extends over 17 amino acids. The germline gives CDR1 SGHNT, CDR2 YYREEE (reference sequence). Evenly divided among several immunoSEQ plates was the genomic DNA of each subset. Profiling relied on immunoSEQ multiplex PCR, and the TCRdb table lists in-frame clones only, not all of them. The profile shows about 2.1 million clones, 90% to 95% of them singletons. Naivety among CD8 cells was defined by CD45RO negativity and positive CCR7 selection, thereby excluding terminally differentiated effector memory CD45RA+ cells. Study results and caveats: Incompleteness in sorted-subset sequencing, despite large depth, was shown by rarefaction. Having only a few donors restricted how much genetic and exposure-history diversity was captured.

This TCR derives from a man aged 18 to 30 in good health. Some clones in this sample may be carry-over from other donors' samples. Sequencing input: naive CD8+ T cells from PBMCs. The chain combines TRBV5-4 with TRBJ2-6, with 12 bases matching TRBD1. The DNA of the CDR3 is TGTGCCAGCAGCGCCGGGACAGGGGGCTTTGGGGCCAACGTCCTGACTTTC. As protein: CASSAGTGGFGANVLTF.